The T cell receptor (beta chain) described here comes from a study of CD8 T cells in Susac syndrome. V was trimmed by 5 bases and J by 6 bases, leaving 7 bases between them. Germline assignment: CDR1 MDHEN and CDR2 SYDVKM. This CDR3 has 12 residues. The RNA, about 0.45 to 1 ug, was put through reverse transcription using random hexamers. A single record per CDR3 protein comes from TCRdb applying MiXCR to the immunoSEQ multiplex PCR reads. The table lists over 150,000 distinct CDR3 sequences, about 93% of them singletons, with around 0.094% in the top ten. The genes are TRBV28 and TRBJ2-2, with D unresolved. The sample comprised CD4+ T cells from PBMCs. This TCR came from a human donor with Susac syndrome. The DNA of the CDR3 is TGTGCCAGCAGTGAGTTGTCCGGGGAGCTGTTTTTT. Translated, it gives CASSELSGELFF.